These 28 T cell receptor beta chains were sequenced from one sample in a study of T cells in Graves' hyperthyroidism and ophthalmopathy. What was amplified from RNA transcripts were TCR beta CDR3 regions. The study used the HTBI primer set for a first-round RT-PCR of the TCR CDR3. TCRdb reanalysed the multiplex PCR reads using MiXCR and keeps one entry per CDR3 protein. Of around 440,000 distinct CDR3 sequences listed, about 15% are singletons. The sequenced sample was blood. These receptors all stem from a woman aged 18-30 years with Graves' hyperthyroidism.

In this sample, this clonotype turned up many times. The chain links TRBV9 to TRBJ2-1; no clear D. The CDR3 contains 13 residues. Germline V gene lookup returns CDR1 SGDLS and CDR2 YYNGEE. V was pared by 0 bases and J by 7 bases, with 8 bases between. In nucleotides, the CDR3 is TGTGCCAGCAGCGTAGACGAAGGAAATGAGCAGTTCTTC. Protein sequence: CASSVDEGNEQFF.

The V gene is TRBV3-1, the J gene TRBJ1-3; D is unresolved. V was trimmed by 3 bases and J by 0 bases, leaving 6 bases between them. The CDR3 spans 14 residues. Germline CDR1 reads LGHDT; CDR2 reads YNNKEL (reference sequence). The CDR3 is CASSQVNSGNTIYF. The DNA for the CDR3 is TGTGCCAGCAGCCAGGTGAACTCTGGAAACACCATATATTTT.

This clonotype was found once. The chain employs TRBV2 and TRBJ2-7; TRBD2 matches 8 bases. Trimming at V came to 6 bases and at J to 7 bases, leaving 11 bases not matched to a gene. The CDR3 spans 14 residues. Germline V gene sequence: CDR1 SNHLY, CDR2 FYNNEI. The CDR3 sequence is CASSGGGAPEEQYF. The CDR3 region has the DNA TGTGCCAGCAGCGGGGGGGGGGCCCCGGAGGAGCAGTACTTC. The full variable domain, its missing parts supplied by reference TRBV2 and TRBJ2-7, is EPEVTQTPSHQVTQMGQEVILRCVPISNHLYFYWYRQILGQKVEFLVSFYNNEISEKSEIFDDQFSVERPDGSNFTLKIRSTKLEDSAMYFCASSGGGAPEEQYFGPGTRLTVT.

The CDR3 is CASRSGSGRGNEQYF. The CDR3 DNA is TGTGCCAGCCGCTCGGGGAGCGGGAGAGGGAACGAGCAGTACTTC. V gene TRBV6-1 combines with J gene TRBJ2-7, with 8 bases identical to TRBD2. The CDR3 loop spans 15 amino acids. V shed 8 bases and J 5 bases; nucleotides not matched to a gene: 14. Germline values: CDR1 MNHNS, CDR2 SASEGT.

For this clonotype: A much larger clone differs from this one at a single base, so this may be a read error. This chain joins TRBV27 and TRBJ1-1, with D possibly TRBD1 on 5 matching bases. There are 15 residues in the CDR3. Germline V gene sequence: CDR1 MNHEY, CDR2 SMNVEV (reference sequence). The CDR3 DNA reads as TGTGCCAGCAGTTTAGTACCCGGGGGGAACACTGAAGCTCTCTTT. Translated, it gives CASSLVPGGNTEALF.

The sample holds many counts of this clonotype. The chain has TRBV7-9 and TRBJ2-5, with 10 bases matching TRBD2. Germline CDR1 reads SEHNR; CDR2 reads FQNEAQ (reference sequence). Germline trimming cut 7 bases from V and 0 bases from J; bases unmatched to any gene: 8. The CDR3 runs 16 residues. Written as DNA, the CDR3 is TGTGCCAGCACCCGTTTGACTAGCGGGTACCAAGAGACCCAGTACTTC. Translated: CASTRLTSGYQETQYF.

This clonotype showed up many times. The rearrangement joins TRBV20-1 to TRBJ2-6, with 9 bases fitting TRBD2. Trimming cost V 6 bases and J 4 bases; bases outside gene matches: 7. CDR1 and CDR2 (germline): DFQATT, SNEGSKA (reference sequence). The CDR3 consists of 15 residues. This CDR3 reads CSAGGAGGGANVLTF. CDR3 coding DNA: TGCAGTGCGGGGGGCGCGGGAGGGGGGGCCAACGTCCTGACTTTC.

The chain combines TRBV28 with TRBJ1-5; a weak D match, TRBD1 (5 bases). Trimming shortened V by 4 bases and J by 4 bases, and 20 bases separated the two germline ends. The CDR3 contains 17 residues. The germline gives CDR1 MDHEN, CDR2 SYDVKM. The CDR3 DNA is TGTGCCAGCAGTTCAGGGAGTCGGGGGAGGTGGAATCAGCCCCAGCATTTT. Its translation: CASSSGSRGRWNQPQHF. Based on the CDR3 plus reference TRBV28 and TRBJ1-5, the full variable domain is DVKVTQSSRYLVKRTGEKVFLECVQDMDHENMFWYRQDPGLGLRLIYFSYDVKMKEKGDIPEGYSVSREKKERFSLILESASTNQTSMYLCASSSGSRGRWNQPQHFGDGTRLSIL.

This clonotype showed up many times. The chain has TRBV27 and TRBJ2-3; no clear D gene. Trimming left V 8 bases short and J 3 bases short, with 15 bases between. CDR3 size: 14 residues. Germline assignment: CDR1 MNHEY and CDR2 SMNVEV (reference sequence). DNA of the CDR3: TGTGCCAGCGCAGTGGGGTATGGGACAGATACGCAGTATTTT. Encoded protein: CASAVGYGTDTQYF.

The sample holds a few counts of this clonotype. V and J are TRBV7-9 and TRBJ2-2; D might be TRBD1 (6 bases). This CDR3 contains 17 residues. The ends were cut back, 5 bases at V and 1 base at J, with 17 bases in the middle. Germline V gene data show CDR1 as SEHNR and CDR2 as FQNEAQ (reference sequence). The CDR3 sequence: CASSPPRGGGNTGELFF. In DNA, the CDR3 is TGTGCCAGCAGCCCCCCTCGTGGGGGCGGGAACACCGGGGAGCTGTTTTTT.

In its sample, this clonotype was seen many times. J is TRBJ1-4 and V is TRBV3-1; 8 bases map to TRBD1. CDR3 length: 16 amino acids. Trimming took 3 bases from V and 2 from J; bases not matched to a gene: 5. The germline gives CDR1 LGHDT, CDR2 YNNKEL (reference sequence). The CDR3 here is CASSQSRTGTNEKLFF. The CDR3 DNA is TGTGCCAGCAGCCAGTCACGGACAGGGACTAATGAAAAACTGTTTTTT. The full variable domain, completed using reference TRBV3-1 and TRBJ1-4, is DTAVSQTPKYLVTQMGNDKSIKCEQNLGHDTMYWYKQDSKKFLKIMFSYNNKELIINETVPNRFSPKSPDKAHLNLHINSLELGDSAVYFCASSQSRTGTNEKLFFGSGTQLSVL.

This clonotype has a handful of counts. One end of the junction does not line up with germline, which may come from a read error. The chain recombines TRBV7-3 with TRBJ1-2; unclear D gene. Germline CDR1 and CDR2: SGHTA and FQGTGA. The CDR3 length is 14 residues. CDR3 loop: CAGSLEGSYYGYTF. CDR3 bases: TGTGCCGGCAGCTTAGAAGGATCATACTATGGCTACACCTTC.

At least ten counts were recorded for this clonotype. This chain joins TRBV3-1 and TRBJ1-1, with 9 bases lining up with TRBD1. CDR3 length: 16 residues. V was pared by 3 bases and J by 4 bases, with 9 bases of the junction left unmatched. The V gene's germline CDR1 is LGHDT and CDR2 YNNKEL (reference sequence). The CDR3 loop reads CASSHDPGQGITEAFF. The CDR3 nucleotides read TGTGCCAGCAGCCATGACCCTGGACAGGGGATCACTGAAGCTTTCTTT.

This clonotype was detected ten times or more. The CDR3 loop is CASRTNPFTGGRGYGYTF. CDR3 coding DNA: TGTGCCAGCAGAACCAACCCCTTTACAGGGGGCCGAGGCTATGGCTACACCTTC. The V and J genes are TRBV7-6 and TRBJ1-2; TRBD1 matches at 9 bases. Germline CDR1 and CDR2: SGHVS and FNYEAQ. The junction had 18 bases not matched to a gene; V was cut back by 6 bases and J by 4 bases. The CDR3 runs to 18 residues.

This clonotype was recorded at least ten times. The rearrangement uses TRBV7-9 and TRBJ1-5; D is uncertain. V was pared by 7 bases and J by 6 bases, with 16 bases between. The CDR3 consists of 14 residues. The germline gives CDR1 SEHNR, CDR2 FQNEAQ (reference sequence). In nucleotides, the CDR3 is TGTGCCAGCACCTCGAGGGAGGAACTTCAGCCCCAGCATTTT. Amino acids: CASTSREELQPQHF.

This sequence joins TRBV27 and TRBJ2-5, with 9 bases identical to TRBD1. CDR1 is MNHEY and CDR2 is SMNVEV in the germline V gene (reference sequence). Trimming at V came to 5 bases and at J to 3 bases, leaving 13 bases not matched to a gene. The CDR3 is made up of 17 amino acids. Written as DNA, the CDR3 is TGTGCCAGCAGTCCCTACCGGGACAGGGAATTGGAAGAGACCCAGTACTTC. As protein: CASSPYRDRELEETQYF.

This clonotype was observed many times. The J gene is TRBJ1-6, the V gene TRBV2; D uncertain. The CDR3 has 13 amino acids. Germline V CDR1 and CDR2: SNHLY, FYNNEI. Trimming stripped 6 bases from V and 9 bases from J, with 12 bases between. The CDR3 reads CASSPGWGSPLHF. The CDR3 nucleotides are TGTGCCAGCAGCCCGGGTTGGGGTTCACCCCTCCACTTT.

The chain carries TRBV6-1 and TRBJ2-1; the match to TRBD2 covers 9 bases. The J segment lost 7 bases and the V segment lost 1 base, leaving 14 bases of the junction unmatched. The CDR3 has 18 amino acids. CDR1 and CDR2 from the germline V gene are MNHNS and SASEGT. The CDR3 bases are TGTGCCAGCAGTGAAGTCGCTGGCGGGGGGGGGGGGGGTAATGAGCAGTTCTTC. Amino acid sequence: CASSEVAGGGGGGNEQFF.

This clonotype was found many times. The chain combines TRBV3-1 with TRBJ1-5, with TRBD1 as a possible D gene (6 bases). The CDR3 has 15 residues. Trimming left V 4 bases short and J 6 bases short, with 16 bases between. Looked up from germline, CDR1 is LGHDT and CDR2 is YNNKEL (reference sequence). DNA of the CDR3: TGTGCCAGCAGCCCCTGGCAGGGGATAGGTCAGCCCCAGCATTTT. Protein product: CASSPWQGIGQPQHF.

This clonotype was seen a few times. The chain recombines TRBV6-1 with TRBJ2-1; no firm D call. Germline lookup yields CDR1 MNHNS and CDR2 SASEGT. CDR3 length: 15 residues. Trimming pared 10 bases from V and 0 bases from J, leaving 16 bases between. CDR3 in amino acids: CATSHLSDSYNEQFF. CDR3 nucleotides: TGTGCCACGTCCCACCTCTCCGACTCCTACAATGAGCAGTTCTTC.

This clonotype was found a few times. This chain links TRBV4-2 with TRBJ1-2, with TRBD1 as a possible D gene (5 bases). Germline V gene sequence: CDR1 LGHNA, CDR2 YNFKEQ. This CDR3 region has 15 residues. Between the trimmed V and J ends, which lost 0 bases and 3 bases, there was a span of 11 bases. The CDR3, as DNA: TGTGCCAGCAGCCAAGATTTACGGGGCGACTATGGCTACACCTTC. Translating gives CASSQDLRGDYGYTF.

This clonotype was found many times. The V call is TRBV18, the J call TRBJ2-5; D is perhaps TRBD1 or TRBD2 (5 bases each). The CDR3 contains 14 residues. Per germline, CDR1 KGHSH and CDR2 LQKENI. Trimming took off 2 bases at V and 3 bases at J, with 10 bases between the two ends. CDR3 in amino acids: CASSPIRGEETQYF. For the CDR3, the DNA is TGTGCCAGCTCACCAATAAGAGGGGAAGAGACCCAGTACTTC.

This clonotype appeared a few times. V usage is TRBV6-2 or TRBV6-3 and J usage is TRBJ2-1; D remains unclear. This CDR3 region has 12 residues. V dropped 5 bases and J dropped 10 bases, with 12 bases sitting between them. Germline V gives CDR1 MNHEY, CDR2 SVGEGT. CDR3 sequence reads: CASSQASHEQFF. In nucleotides, the CDR3 is TGTGCCAGCAGTCAGGCCTCACACGAGCAGTTCTTC.

This clonotype was observed at least ten times. The chain employs TRBV3-1 and TRBJ2-1, with 9 bases identical to TRBD2. This CDR3 has 19 residues. Germline V lookup: CDR1 LGHDT, CDR2 YNNKEL (reference sequence). After removal of 4 bases from V and 0 bases from J, the junction contained 13 bases not matched to a gene. The CDR3 sequence is CASSRSGLAGWSSYNEQFF. CDR3 sequence (DNA): TGTGCCAGCAGCCGTAGTGGCCTAGCGGGGTGGAGCTCCTACAATGAGCAGTTCTTC.

This clonotype showed up just a few times. CDR3 DNA: TGCAGTGCTAAGACTAGCGGGAGGGCCTATACCGGGGAGCTGTTTTTT. Encoded protein: CSAKTSGRAYTGELFF. The chain employs TRBV20-1 and TRBJ2-2; TRBD2 matches 14 bases. From germline, CDR1 is DFQATT and CDR2 SNEGSKA (reference sequence). The CDR3 sequence is 16 residues long. The ends lost 4 bases at V and 5 bases at J; junction bases unmatched: 6.

This clonotype showed up many times. The rearrangement uses TRBV5-1 and TRBJ2-3, with D unclear. Germline V gives CDR1 SGHRS, CDR2 YFSETQ. The CDR3 has 14 amino acids. The ends were cut back, 0 bases at V and 0 bases at J, with 5 bases in the middle. For the CDR3, the DNA is TGCGCCAGCAGCTTGGCTCAGAGCACAGATACGCAGTATTTT. The encoded protein is CASSLAQSTDTQYF.

In its sample, this clonotype was seen many times. V and J are TRBV6-1 and TRBJ2-1; D tentatively fits TRBD1 or TRBD2 (5 bases each). This CDR3 has 15 amino acids. V dropped 7 bases and J dropped 4 bases, with 17 bases sitting between them. Germline V gene sequence: CDR1 MNHNS, CDR2 SASEGT. The DNA for the CDR3 is TGTGCCAGCACTTTGGGACCCCTCGGGTACAATGAGCAGTTCTTC. This translates into CASTLGPLGYNEQFF.

With respect to this clonotype: A much larger clone differs from this one at a single base, so this may be a read error. The chain links TRBV19 to TRBJ2-4; D not resolved. This CDR3 spans 14 amino acids. Germline values: CDR1 LNHDA, CDR2 SQIVND (reference sequence). V was cut by 5 bases and J by 9 bases, with 17 bases left in between. Written as DNA, the CDR3 is TGTGCCAGTAGTCCCCCCCTCCCCCTGGGCATTCAGTACTTC. It specifies CASSPPLPLGIQYF.